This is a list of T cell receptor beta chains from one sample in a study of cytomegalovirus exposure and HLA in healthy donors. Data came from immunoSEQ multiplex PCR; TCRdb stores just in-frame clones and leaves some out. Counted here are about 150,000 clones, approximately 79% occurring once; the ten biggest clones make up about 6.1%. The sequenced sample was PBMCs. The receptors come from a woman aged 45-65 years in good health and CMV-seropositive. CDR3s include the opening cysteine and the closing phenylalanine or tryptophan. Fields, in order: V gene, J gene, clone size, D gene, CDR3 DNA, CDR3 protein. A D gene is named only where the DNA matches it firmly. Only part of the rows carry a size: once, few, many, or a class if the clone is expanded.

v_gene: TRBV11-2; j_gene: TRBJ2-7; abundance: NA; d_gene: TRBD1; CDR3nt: TGTGCCAGCAGCTTAGGAGGGACAGTTTACGAGCAGTACTTC; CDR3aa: CASSLGGTVYEQYF
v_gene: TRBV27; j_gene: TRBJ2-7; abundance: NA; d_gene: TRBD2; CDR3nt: TGTGCCAGCCAAAGCGGGAGGGAAGGGCGTTCCGAGCAGTACTTC; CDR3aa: CASQSGREGRSEQYF
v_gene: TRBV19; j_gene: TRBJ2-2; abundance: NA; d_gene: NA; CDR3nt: TGTGCCAGTAAGACAGCGAACACCGGGGAGCTGTTTTTT; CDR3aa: CASKTANTGELFF
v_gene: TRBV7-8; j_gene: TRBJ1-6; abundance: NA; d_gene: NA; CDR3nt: TGTGCCAGCAGCTCAGTAACAGGTTGGAATTCACCCCTCCACTTT; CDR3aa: CASSSVTGWNSPLHF
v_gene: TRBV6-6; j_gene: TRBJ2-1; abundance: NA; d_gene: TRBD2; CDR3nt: TGTGCCAGCCGGGGGAGCGGGGGGGGCAATGAGCAGTTCTTC; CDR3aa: CASRGSGGGNEQFF
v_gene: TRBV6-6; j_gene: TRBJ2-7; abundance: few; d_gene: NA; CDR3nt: TGTGCCAGCAGTTCCAACCAGGCAAACCCATACGAGCAGTACTTC; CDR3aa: CASSSNQANPYEQYF
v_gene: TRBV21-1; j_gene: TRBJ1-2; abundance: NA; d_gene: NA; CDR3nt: TGTGCCAGCAGCAATCGGGATGGCTACACCTTC; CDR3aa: CASSNRDGYTF
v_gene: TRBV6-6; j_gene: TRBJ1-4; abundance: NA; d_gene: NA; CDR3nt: TGTGCCAGCAGCTACCGGGGGTTAAGTAATGAAAAACTGTTTTTT; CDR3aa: CASSYRGLSNEKLFF
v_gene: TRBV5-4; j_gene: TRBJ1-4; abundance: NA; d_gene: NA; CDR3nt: TGTGCCAGCAGCTTGGAGGGCGGAGGACTGTTTTTT; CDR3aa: CASSLEGGGLFF
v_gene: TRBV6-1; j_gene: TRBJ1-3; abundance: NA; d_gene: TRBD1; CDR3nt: TGTGCCAGCAGTGACAGGGGGAGTAGTGGAAACACCATATATTTT; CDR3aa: CASSDRGSSGNTIYF
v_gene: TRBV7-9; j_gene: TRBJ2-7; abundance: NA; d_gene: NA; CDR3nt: TGTGCCAGCAGCCTACAACAGGACTACGAGCAGTACTTC; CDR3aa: CASSLQQDYEQYF
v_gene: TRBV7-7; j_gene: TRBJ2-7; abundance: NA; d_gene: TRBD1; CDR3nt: TGTGCTAGCAGCGCAGGGACAGGGAGCTCCTACGAGCAGTACTTC; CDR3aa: CASSAGTGSSYEQYF
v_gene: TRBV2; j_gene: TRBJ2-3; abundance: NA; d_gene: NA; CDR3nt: TGTGCCAGCAGTTATGAGTCATTGGATACGCAGTATTTT; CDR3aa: CASSYESLDTQYF
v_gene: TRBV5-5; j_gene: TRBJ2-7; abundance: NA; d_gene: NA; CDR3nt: TGTGCCAGCAGCTTACGGGACTCCTACGAGCAGTACTTC; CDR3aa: CASSLRDSYEQYF
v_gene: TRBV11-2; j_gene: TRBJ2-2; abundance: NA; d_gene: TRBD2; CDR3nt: TGTGCCAGCACCACTGATGGCGGGGGAGACACCGGGGAGCTGTTTTTT; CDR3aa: CASTTDGGGDTGELFF
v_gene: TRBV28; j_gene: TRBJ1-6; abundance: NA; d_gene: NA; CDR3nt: TGTGCCAGCAGTTTTCGACAGGCGTGGAATTCGCCCCTCCACTTT; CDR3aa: CASSFRQAWNSPLHF
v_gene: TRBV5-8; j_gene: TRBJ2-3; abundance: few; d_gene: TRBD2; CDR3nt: TGTGCCAGCCGTAGCGGGGGCCTCACAGATACGCAGTATTTT; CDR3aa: CASRSGGLTDTQYF
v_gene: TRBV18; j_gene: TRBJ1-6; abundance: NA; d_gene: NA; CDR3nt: TGTGCCAGCTCAAGCGGGACCGAAATTAATTCACCCCTCCACTTT; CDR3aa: CASSSGTEINSPLHF
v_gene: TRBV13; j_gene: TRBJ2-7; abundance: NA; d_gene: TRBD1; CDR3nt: TGTGCCAGCAGTCACGGGACAGGGTCCTACGAGCAGTACTTC; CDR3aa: CASSHGTGSYEQYF
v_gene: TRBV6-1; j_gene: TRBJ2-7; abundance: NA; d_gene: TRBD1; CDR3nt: TGTGCCAGCAAAGCCGGGACAGGGGGCATCTACGAGCAGTACTTC; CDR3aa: CASKAGTGGIYEQYF
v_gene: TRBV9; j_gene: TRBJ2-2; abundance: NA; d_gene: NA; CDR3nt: TGTGCCAGCAGCGTAGACAGTAACACCGGGGAGCTGTTTTTT; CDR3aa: CASSVDSNTGELFF
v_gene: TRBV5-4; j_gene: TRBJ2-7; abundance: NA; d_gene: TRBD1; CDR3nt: TGTGCCAGCAGACCCACGGTAACCGGGACAGCCACCTCCTACGAGCAGTACTTC; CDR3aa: CASRPTVTGTATSYEQYF
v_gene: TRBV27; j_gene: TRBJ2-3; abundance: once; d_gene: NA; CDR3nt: TGTGCCAGCAGTTTATTCCGGGACACAGATACGCAGTATTTT; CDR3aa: CASSLFRDTDTQYF
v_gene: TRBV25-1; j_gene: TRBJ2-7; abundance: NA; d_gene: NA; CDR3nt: TGTGCCAGCAGTGAACCGGGGTCCTCCTACGAGCAGTACTTC; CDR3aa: CASSEPGSSYEQYF
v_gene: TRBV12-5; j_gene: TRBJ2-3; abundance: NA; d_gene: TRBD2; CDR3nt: TGTGCTAGTGGCCTTAGCGGGGGGGCCACGTCGGATACGCAGTATTTT; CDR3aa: CASGLSGGATSDTQYF
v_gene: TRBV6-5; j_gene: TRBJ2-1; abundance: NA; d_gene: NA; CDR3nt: TGTGCCAGCAGCTTGGACAGCTCCTACAATGAGCAGTTCTTC; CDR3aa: CASSLDSSYNEQFF
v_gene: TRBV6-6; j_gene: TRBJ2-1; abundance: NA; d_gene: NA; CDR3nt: TGTGCCAGCAGTTACTCCCCCCGCCAGGGAGGCAATGAGCAGTTCTTC; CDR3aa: CASSYSPRQGGNEQFF
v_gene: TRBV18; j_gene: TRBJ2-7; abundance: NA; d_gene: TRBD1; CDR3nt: TGTGCCAGCTCACAATTCACCGGGACAGGAGGCTACGAGCAGTACTTC; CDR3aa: CASSQFTGTGGYEQYF
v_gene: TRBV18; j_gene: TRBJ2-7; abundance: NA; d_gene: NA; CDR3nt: TGTGCCAGCTCACCAAAGGGAACAGGGAACGAGCAGTACTTC; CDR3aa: CASSPKGTGNEQYF